This entry is about one T cell receptor (beta chain). Its antigen is currently unknown. The data stem from a study of post-analysis software for immune sequencing data. Overall study results and limits: Included in a set of about 5 TRBV segments more frequent in patients than controls were TRBV5-6, TRBV5-1 and TRBV20-1. Samples sharing a preparation batch grouped tightly together when assessed by F measure. The study found significantly lower normalized Chao1 diversity in multiple sclerosis patients than in controls.

Incorporated into the TCR beta cDNA libraries were unique molecular identifiers, which served to reduce PCR and sequencing biases. T cells numbering roughly 1 to 10 million yielded 500,000 to 550,000 cDNA molecules. One entry per CDR3 protein, called by TCRdb with MiXCR from the PCR reads. This table has about 770,000 distinct CDR3 sequences, about 43% appearing once. The germline V gene has CDR1 LGHNA and CDR2 YSLEER. Trimming removed 2 bases from V and 0 bases from J; junction bases left unmatched: 17. The CDR3 covers 21 residues. This rearrangement joins TRBV4-3 to TRBJ2-1; 9 bases are shared with TRBD2. Sequencing was carried out using blood. This clonotype originated in a girl between 5 and 17 years old with multiple sclerosis. CDR3 coding DNA: TGCGCCAGCAGCCAACGGCGGGAGGGCCGTTGGGGGACAAGCTCCTACAATGAGCAGTTCTTC. Its protein product is CASSQRREGRWGTSSYNEQFF.